The entry below describes one T cell receptor (beta chain). Its antigen specificity is not known. Base qualities were left out, and no much larger clone turns up one base away. This specimen belongs to a study of Ad26.COV2.S vaccination and SARS-CoV-2 variants (dated by TCRdb to the early 2020s). Study-wide context: Donors in the vaccine arm were drawn from COV1001, a multicentre, randomized, double-blind, placebo-controlled phase I-IIa trial testing Ad26.COV2.S in healthy adults. Blinding of investigators to trial group allocation was maintained during experiments and outcome assessment. Trial participants were randomized into five groups of five, in which low-dose or high-dose Ad26.COV2.S was given once or twice, or placebo was given on both occasions. TCRbeta repertoire sequencing served as the tool for gauging how specific and how broad the SARS-CoV-2-reactive T cell receptors were following Ad26.COV2.S vaccination. Ad26.COV2.S was administered intramuscularly at 5 x 10^10 or 1 x 10^11 viral particles, either as a single shot or as two shots given 56 days apart. The TCR-sequenced set comprised roughly 30 samples: around 20 Ad26.COV2.S vaccine recipients, 5 placebo recipients and 8 SARS-CoV-2 convalescent individuals.

TCRbeta CDR3 regions were sequenced with the immunoSEQ Assay. After extraction, genomic DNA underwent amplification by bias-controlled multiplex PCR, followed by high-throughput sequencing. The paper's data handling went like this. Collapsing and filtering of sequences were performed to quantify the absolute abundance of each unique TCRbeta CDR3 region. T cell fraction was estimated by normalization of TCRbeta template counts to usable DNA, with usable DNA being measured through amplification of reference genes present in all nucleated cells. Repertoire TCRs were annotated as SARS-CoV-2-specific when V gene, CDR3 amino acid sequence and J gene were exactly matched to a known reactive TCR set. The reference SARS-CoV-2 TCR set came from MIRA and was filtered for enrichment in COVID-19-positive ImmuneCODE repertoires, removing public or cross-reactive TCRs. Drawing on the MIRA antigens, annotated TCRs were analysed further at the level of specific ORF or position within ORF. Depth was the summed frequency of annotated unique rearrangements, while breadth was defined as annotated unique rearrangements over total unique productive rearrangements. Group comparisons of TCR breadth used two-sided Wilcoxon rank-sum tests. Entries here come from immuneACCESS through TCRdb and include only in-frame sequences with V and J called. Some clones fail to appear in such tables; in the studies checked, an unresolved V gene covers under half of the shortfall, and the cause of the remainder is unknown. Clone size and the V and J calls come from that table; the DNA yielded D and trimming. In this sample the table shows hundreds of thousands of clones, more than 70% of which occur a single time. In total, the top ten clones hold about 1.5% of the sample.

V loses 4 bases at its end and J loses 7 bases; junction bases beyond the gene matches: 8. Sequences SGHRS (CDR1) and YFSETQ (CDR2) are obtained from the germline V gene. There are 14 amino acids in the CDR3, from cysteine to phenylalanine inclusive. Just the 42-base CDR3 DNA is kept, in frame starting at base 1. Read against the paper, the sample's treatment or condition label means: some 20 received Ad26.COV2.S at low or high dose, single or two shots; roughly five received placebo; per-sample allocation not given. Repertoires of vaccine and placebo recipients were sequenced from samples taken on day 63 after the first injection. Cohort 1b enrolled about two dozen adults aged 18-55 years at a single site in Boston, USA, between 29 July and 7 August 2020. Ad26.COV2.S consisted of a replication-incompetent adenovirus type 26 vector by which a prefusion-stabilized SARS-CoV-2 spike protein from the original Wuhan strain was expressed.

Overall study results and their limits: The study lacked the statistical power to compare responses across vaccine doses or regimens. According to the authors, total T cell responses may have been underestimated by the TCR breadth and depth analyses. Vaccine and placebo recipients had comparable non-spike TCR breadth, which fits with the vaccine containing only spike. After vaccination, spike-specific CD8+ and CD4+ T cell responses were reported to show substantial breadth. Compared with placebo recipients, Ad26.COV2.S recipients showed higher spike-specific TCR breadth (P = 0.0014).

The sample consisted of peripheral blood, taken in a trial of Ad26.COV2.S vaccine versus placebo. In this chain, TRBV5-1 is recombined with TRBJ1-5, with 7 middle bases fitting TRBD1. This clonotype was obtained from a person aged 18-60 years who received the Ad26.COV2.S COVID-19 vaccine or a placebo. The CDR3: CASSPTGSGQPQHF. The DNA reads as follows: TGCGCCAGCAGCCCGACAGGGAGCGGACAGCCCCAGCATTTT.